This TCR beta chain was found in a study of Graves' ophthalmopathy and Graves' hyperthyroidism. Study observations and caveats: The model forecast ophthalmopathy progression, reaching 70.59% sensitivity and 72% to 80% specificity. Blood also held most thyroid clonotypes expanded above 0.001 frequency.

This CDR3 has 17 residues. The germline gives CDR1 MDHEN, CDR2 SYDVKM. The V end was cut by 6 bases, the J end by 3 bases, with 21 bases between. In regard to this clonotype: Its cognate antigen is unknown.

Amplification of the TCR beta CDR3 regions used RNA transcripts (as template). In the first round, RT-PCR was carried out with HTBI primers, and a multiplex PCR formed the second round. TCRdb itself ran the multiplex PCR reads through MiXCR, one entry per CDR3 protein. The data contain over 500,000 distinct CDR3 sequences, about a fifth of them singletons. The chain recombines TRBV28 with TRBJ1-5; D unresolved. The clonotype was recovered from a woman between 18 and 29 years old with stable Graves' hyperthyroidism. Some clones in this sample may be carry-over from other donors' samples. The sample was peripheral blood. Here the CDR3 reads CASRLGARERINQPQHF. The CDR3 DNA is TGTGCCAGCAGATTAGGTGCGAGGGAAAGAATCAATCAGCCCCAGCATTTT. Filled out from reference TRBV28 and TRBJ1-5, the complete variable domain reads DVKVTQSSRYLVKRTGEKVFLECVQDMDHENMFWYRQDPGLGLRLIYFSYDVKMKEKGDIPEGYSVSREKKERFSLILESASTNQTSMYLCASRLGARERINQPQHFGDGTRLSIL.